These T cell receptor beta chains were read from a single sample in a study of blood T cell repertoires in COVID-19. TCRdb keeps only in-frame clones here, not all; method: immunoSEQ multiplex PCR. The sample contains tens of thousands of clones, 85% to 90% of which appear only once. The sequencing input was peripheral blood. The receptor set was obtained from a human donor in a cohort sampled during active COVID-19. CDR3s include the opening cysteine and the closing phenylalanine or tryptophan. The D gene is left open where the match is weak.

>TRBJ2-5|-|TRBV24-1
CATSDWGDEETQYF
TGTGCCACCAGTGATTGGGGGGACGAAGAGACCCAGTACTTC
>TRBJ2-4|TRBD1|TRBV5-1
CASSKITGTGENIQYF
TGCGCCAGCAGCAAGATTACCGGGACAGGAGAAAACATTCAGTACTTC
>TRBJ1-1|TRBD1|TRBV11-3
CASSLDNWTGNTEAFF
TGTGCCAGCAGCTTAGATAACTGGACAGGGAACACTGAAGCTTTCTTT
>TRBJ2-3|TRBD1|TRBV6-5
CASSYSTGTSGDTQYF
TGTGCCAGCAGTTACTCGACAGGGACCTCGGGGGATACGCAGTATTTT
>TRBJ2-6|TRBD1|TRBV7-3
CASSLRGPRQGDSSGANVLTF
TGTGCCAGCAGCTTAAGGGGGCCCCGACAGGGGGACAGCTCTGGGGCCAACGTCCTGACTTTC
>TRBJ2-1|TRBD2|TRBV5-4
CASSLGGTSGKTEQFF
TGTGCCAGCAGCTTGGGTGGGACTAGCGGGAAAACCGAGCAGTTCTTC
>TRBJ1-1|TRBD1|TRBV27
CASSSGTGPTEAFF
TGTGCCAGCAGTTCAGGGACAGGTCCCACTGAAGCTTTCTTT
>TRBJ2-7|-|TRBV5-1
CASSLGLGAYEQYF
TGCGCCAGCAGTTTGGGTCTGGGAGCCTACGAGCAGTACTTC
>TRBJ2-3|-|TRBV7-3
CASSRAISTDTQYF
TGTGCCAGCAGCCGCGCCATTAGCACAGATACGCAGTATTTT
>TRBJ1-1|TRBD1|TRBV19
CASSTKGQMNLNTEAFF
TGTGCCAGTAGTACCAAGGGACAGATGAACCTGAACACTGAAGCTTTCTTT
>TRBJ1-1|-|TRBV6-5
CASSYSPGQPNTEAFF
TGTGCCAGCAGTTACTCTCCCGGACAGCCAAACACTGAAGCTTTCTTT
>TRBJ1-1|-|TRBV29-1
CSVQGVEAFF
TGCAGCGTCCAGGGCGTCGAGGCTTTCTTT
>TRBJ2-3|-|TRBV19
CASSPGDPTDTQYF
TGTGCCAGTAGTCCGGGAGATCCGACAGATACGCAGTATTTT
>TRBJ2-2|TRBD1|TRBV11-2
CASSRTGGTGELFF
TGTGCCAGCAGTAGGACAGGGGGTACCGGGGAGCTGTTTTTT
>TRBJ2-3|TRBD2|TRBV28
CASRRRGGPFTDTQYF
TGTGCCAGCAGGCGACGGGGGGGACCCTTCACAGATACGCAGTATTTT
>TRBJ2-7|TRBD1|TRBV28
CASSAPGQGKYEQYF
TGTGCCAGCAGTGCTCCGGGACAGGGTAAATACGAGCAGTACTTC
>TRBJ1-3|-|TRBV6-5
CASKRDRNSGNTIYF
TGTGCCAGCAAGAGAGACAGGAACTCTGGAAACACCATATATTTT
>TRBJ2-2|-|TRBV4-3
CASSQDRARNTGELFF
TGCGCCAGCAGCCAAGATCGCGCAAGGAACACCGGGGAGCTGTTTTTT
>TRBJ1-1|-|TRBV11-3
CASTLRSDSYTNTEAFF
TGTGCCAGCACCCTTAGATCGGACAGCTACACGAACACTGAAGCTTTCTTT